Listed here are 27 T cell receptor beta chains from one sample, sequenced in a study of shared clonotypes between healthy human individuals (dated by TCRdb to about 2020). Receptors were amplified or captured by the immunoSEQ multiplex PCR assay. TCRdb took over this immuneACCESS table, retaining in-frame rearrangements with V and J assigned. Such tables are incomplete; in checked studies, under half of the missing clones stem from an unresolved V gene, and the remainder is unexplained. A total of around 1.4 million clones appear in this sample, 98% to 99% of them only once. The top ten clonotypes cover around 0.38% of the sample. Material: naive CD4+ T cells sorted from blood. According to the study, the label for this sample's cell subset or site signals: CD45RA+ positively selected. Every receptor here comes from a man aged 30 to 45 in good health.

The rearrangement uses TRBV27 and TRBJ2-1, with TRBD1 as a possible D gene (5 bases). The CDR3 consists of 12 residues. Germline lookup yields CDR1 MNHEY and CDR2 SMNVEV (reference sequence). Trimming shortened V by 7 bases and J by 7 bases, and 11 bases separated the two germline ends. CDR3: CASNGAWNEQFF. Here the CDR3 DNA reads TGTGCCAGCAATGGGGCGTGGAATGAGCAGTTCTTC.

CDR3 loop: CASTLGRGRDNQPQHF. In DNA, the CDR3 is TGTGCCAGTACCCTCGGGCGGGGGCGAGACAATCAGCCCCAGCATTTT. The V call is TRBV19, the J call TRBJ1-5; D might be TRBD1 (6 bases). The CDR3 runs 16 residues. The V end lost 7 bases, the J end lost 3 bases, and 19 bases lay between the germline ends. Germline CDR1 is LNHDA and CDR2 is SQIVND (reference sequence).

Concerning this clone: One end of the junction varies from germline; a read error may be responsible. V and J are TRBV7-9 and TRBJ1-4, with no clear D. Germline CDR1 is SEHNR and CDR2 is FQNEAQ (reference sequence). The CDR3 runs 12 residues. The CDR3 region has the DNA TGTGCCAGCAGCTTAGACAGACCAACACAGACCTTT. It translates to CASSLDRPTQTF.

This chain links TRBV10-3 with TRBJ1-5, with unresolved D. V lost 3 bases, J lost 3 bases, and 6 bases lay in between. The germline V gene encodes CDR1 ENHRY and CDR2 SYGVKD. The CDR3 is made up of 13 amino acids. The CDR3 loop reads CAISDGVNQPQHF. For the CDR3, the DNA is TGTGCCATCAGTGATGGGGTCAATCAGCCCCAGCATTTT.

In this sample, this clone turned up a few times. The J gene is TRBJ2-7, the V gene TRBV19; perhaps TRBD1 as D (6 bases). Trimming took off 6 bases at V and 0 bases at J, with 12 bases between the two ends. The germline CDR1 and CDR2 sequences are LNHDA and SQIVND (reference sequence). This CDR3 spans 14 amino acids. The chain's CDR3 is CASSGQISSYEQYF. The CDR3 DNA follows: TGTGCCAGTAGCGGACAGATTAGCTCCTACGAGCAGTACTTC. Combining the CDR3 with reference TRBV19 and TRBJ2-7 gives the whole variable domain DGGITQSPKYLFRKEGQNVTLSCEQNLNHDAMYWYRQDPGQGLRLIYYSQIVNDFQKGDIAEGYSVSREKKESFPLTVTSAQKNPTAFYLCASSGQISSYEQYFGPGTRLTVT.

The V call is TRBV10-1, the J call TRBJ2-1; D gene ambiguous. The CDR3 has 13 residues. Trimming pared 4 bases from V and 10 bases from J, leaving 14 bases between. Per the germline V gene, CDR1 is WNHNN and CDR2 is SYGVQD (reference sequence). CDR3 protein: CASSVTRSGEQFF. Here the CDR3 DNA reads TGCGCCAGCAGTGTCACGCGGTCTGGGGAGCAGTTCTTC.

The sample holds one count of this clone. The rearrangement uses TRBV19 and TRBJ2-4; D may be TRBD2 (5 bases). V dropped 3 bases and J dropped 9 bases, with 21 bases sitting between them. Germline V gene sequence: CDR1 LNHDA, CDR2 SQIVND (reference sequence). This CDR3 is built from 16 residues. CDR3 loop: CASSIRASSGIGIQYF. Here the CDR3 DNA reads TGTGCCAGTAGTATTAGGGCTAGCTCGGGAATTGGCATTCAGTACTTC.

Note on this clone: Other DNA sequences in the sample encode the same CDR3. The chain employs TRBV18 and TRBJ2-3, with TRBD2 as a possible D gene (5 bases). The CDR3 is 12 residues long. The germline CDR1 and CDR2 sequences are KGHSH and LQKENI. Trimming left V 6 bases short and J 6 bases short, with 10 bases between. The CDR3 reads CASSPGSDTQYF. CDR3 nucleotides: TGTGCCAGCTCCCCGGGGTCGGATACGCAGTATTTT.

The rearrangement links TRBV25-1 to TRBJ2-1; possible D gene TRBD2, 7 bases. The germline V and J ends were trimmed by 5 bases and 4 bases, with 21 bases remaining between them. The CDR3 extends over 17 amino acids. Germline-derived CDR1 and CDR2 are MGHDK and SYGVNS. CDR3 nucleotides: TGTGCCAGCAGTCACACGGGGGGCGGGGGCTGGTACAATGAGCAGTTCTTC. Translating gives CASSHTGGGGWYNEQFF. The entire variable domain, with the rest obtained from reference TRBV25-1 and TRBJ2-1, is as follows: EADIYQTPRYLVIGTGKKITLECSQTMGHDKMYWYQQDPGMELHLIHYSYGVNSTEKGDLSSESTVSRIRTEHFPLTLESARPSHTSQYLCASSHTGGGGWYNEQFFGPGTRLTVL.

The chain has TRBV18 and TRBJ2-4; D is unclear. The CDR3 is made up of 14 amino acids. Trimming shortened V by 8 bases and J by 6 bases, and 17 bases separated the two germline ends. The germline gives CDR1 KGHSH, CDR2 LQKENI. The CDR3 sequence is CASSPGTAPNIQYF. CDR3 bases: TGTGCCAGCAGCCCCGGTACTGCACCAAACATTCAGTACTTC. Complete variable domain (other parts from reference TRBV18 and TRBJ2-4): NAGVMQNPRHLVRRRGQEARLRCSPMKGHSHVYWYRQLPEEGLKFMVYLQKENIIDESGMPKERFSAEFPKEGPSILRIQQVVRGDSAAYFCASSPGTAPNIQYFGAGTRLSVL.

The V gene is TRBV15, the J gene TRBJ2-7; 8 bases are a match to TRBD2. CDR3 length: 14 residues. CDR1 is LNHNV, CDR2 YYDKDF, per germline (reference sequence). V was pared by 8 bases and J by 7 bases, with 13 bases of the junction left unmatched. The CDR3 loop reads CATGIAGLLGEQYF. CDR3 sequence (DNA): TGTGCCACCGGGATAGCGGGACTCCTAGGGGAGCAGTACTTC.

The chain couples TRBV5-8 to TRBJ2-7, with 9 bases that match TRBD1. This CDR3 is 15 amino acids long. With 4 bases clipped from V and 2 bases from J, the junction kept 7 bases outside the gene matches. In germline, CDR1 is SGHTS, CDR2 YDEGEE. CDR3 region: CASSKPGTGTYEQYF. CDR3 in DNA: TGTGCCAGCAGCAAACCCGGGACAGGGACCTACGAGCAGTACTTC.

This clone was detected only once. The rearrangement uses TRBV7-2 and TRBJ2-2, with 9 bases fitting TRBD2. The germline CDR1 and CDR2 sequences are SGHTA and FQGNSA. Trimming cost V 1 base and J 6 bases; bases outside gene matches: 12. The CDR3 spans 18 residues. The CDR3 DNA reads TGTGCCAGCAGCTTAGTTCCAAGCGGGGGGTCCTTCGCCGGGGAGCTGTTTTTT. Amino acids: CASSLVPSGGSFAGELFF.

Only one count was recorded for this clone. V usage is TRBV7-9 and J usage is TRBJ1-4; perhaps TRBD1 as D (5 bases). Germline V gene data show CDR1 as SEHNR and CDR2 as FQNEAQ (reference sequence). V lost 4 bases and J lost 5, with 11 bases in between. The CDR3 has 14 residues. CDR3 region: CASSSDKLNEKLFF. DNA of the CDR3: TGTGCCAGCAGCTCGGACAAGCTAAATGAAAAACTGTTTTTT.

V usage is TRBV30 and J usage is TRBJ2-7; 7 bases are shared with TRBD1. The CDR3 contains 14 residues. Germline-derived CDR1 and CDR2 are GTSNPN and SVGIG (reference sequence). V was pared by 5 bases and J by 0 bases, with 7 bases of the junction left unmatched. The CDR3: CAWEPGQYSYEQYF. The CDR3 bases are TGTGCCTGGGAACCGGGACAGTACTCCTACGAGCAGTACTTC.

The DNA for the CDR3 is TGTGCCAGCAGTGAAAGCGGGAGGGCAGGTGAGCAGTTCTTC. Amino acid sequence: CASSESGRAGEQFF. This chain joins TRBV2 and TRBJ2-1; 10 nucleotides match TRBD2. The trim removed 2 bases at V and 9 bases at J, leaving 4 bases unmatched. The CDR3 has 14 amino acids. Germline CDR1 is SNHLY and CDR2 is FYNNEI.

This chain connects TRBV7-9 to TRBJ2-3; 14 positions agree with TRBD2. The V gene end was trimmed by 5 bases and the J gene end by 6 bases; junction bases not matched to a gene: 7. CDR3 length: 16 amino acids. Germline CDR1 and CDR2: SEHNR and FQNEAQ (reference sequence). In DNA, the CDR3 is TGTGCCAGCAGCCCAGGGACTAGCGGGAGAGGGGATACGCAGTATTTT. Protein product: CASSPGTSGRGDTQYF.

This chain connects TRBV19 to TRBJ1-5, with D uncertain. Germline loops: CDR1 LNHDA, CDR2 SQIVND (reference sequence). This CDR3 is 15 amino acids long. The V end lost 3 bases, the J end lost 2 bases, and 11 bases lay between the germline ends. For the CDR3, the DNA is TGTGCCAGTAGTATTCTCCCGGCAGGCAATCAGCCCCAGCATTTT. This encodes CASSILPAGNQPQHF.

The chain couples TRBV28 to TRBJ1-5; unclear D gene. The CDR3 runs to 13 residues. V lost 8 bases to trimming and J lost 7 bases, with 15 bases between them. Germline V gene sequence: CDR1 MDHEN, CDR2 SYDVKM. In nucleotides, the CDR3 is TGTGCCAGCGGGTTAATGGTAACGCAGCCCCAGCATTTT. This gives the protein CASGLMVTQPQHF.

The genes are TRBV5-1 and TRBJ2-7; TRBD1 matches at 7 bases. The CDR3 has 15 residues. V lost 4 bases and J lost 3; bases outside the gene matches: 10. Germline V gives CDR1 SGHRS, CDR2 YFSETQ. CDR3 sequence reads: CASSPAPGTDYEQYF. The CDR3 region has the DNA TGCGCCAGCAGCCCAGCTCCCGGGACAGACTACGAGCAGTACTTC.

The chain employs TRBV12-5 and TRBJ1-4; D uncertain. Trimming cost V 3 bases and J 7 bases, with 15 bases left between them. Germline CDR1 reads LGHNT; CDR2 reads FRNRAP. The CDR3 is made up of 15 amino acids. Here the CDR3 reads CASGLVIRVGEKLFF. As DNA, the CDR3 is TGTGCTAGTGGTTTAGTCATTAGAGTGGGTGAAAAACTGTTTTTT.

For this clone: This sample also contains other DNA sequences that code for the same CDR3. The J gene is TRBJ2-2, the V gene TRBV7-3, with 10 bases matching TRBD2. Trimming cost V 5 bases and J 6 bases; bases outside gene matches: 0. Germline assignment: CDR1 SGHTA and CDR2 FQGTGA. The CDR3 loop spans 13 amino acids. Here the CDR3 reads CASSLAGAGELFF. DNA for the CDR3: TGTGCCAGCAGCCTAGCGGGAGCCGGGGAGCTGTTTTTT.

J is TRBJ2-2 and V is TRBV5-1; tentatively, D is TRBD1 or TRBD2 (5 bases each). The CDR3 is 19 residues long. From germline, CDR1 is SGHRS and CDR2 YFSETQ. V gave up 4 bases and J gave up 4 bases, with 26 bases separating them. The CDR3: CASSMIRDGNPTSTGELFF. CDR3 in DNA: TGCGCCAGCAGCATGATCCGGGACGGAAATCCTACTTCCACCGGGGAGCTGTTTTTT.

The J gene is TRBJ1-1, the V gene TRBV5-4, with unresolved D. The germline gives CDR1 SGHNT, CDR2 YYREEE (reference sequence). The germline V and J ends were trimmed by 1 base and 6 bases, with 19 bases remaining between them. The CDR3 totals 16 residues. For the CDR3, the DNA is TGTGCCAGCAGCTTGAAGGTGGGCAGCCTCATGCCTGAAGCTTTCTTT. This gives the protein CASSLKVGSLMPEAFF.

The chain is built from TRBV4-3 and TRBJ2-2, with 7 positions matching TRBD1. CDR1 and CDR2 (germline): LGHNA, YSLEER. Unmatched junction bases numbered 4, after V lost 0 bases and J lost 6 bases. The CDR3 extends over 15 amino acids. The CDR3 sequence: CASSQEPRGPGELFF. CDR3 bases: TGCGCCAGCAGCCAAGAGCCGAGGGGGCCCGGGGAGCTGTTTTTT.

The chain combines TRBV4-3 with TRBJ2-2, with 7 bases that match TRBD1. The trim removed 5 bases at V and 5 bases at J, leaving 5 bases unmatched. In germline, CDR1 is LGHNA, CDR2 YSLEER. The CDR3 loop spans 14 amino acids. The CDR3 loop reads CASSANRGTGELFF. The CDR3 coding sequence is TGCGCCAGCAGCGCCAACAGGGGTACCGGGGAGCTGTTTTTT.

V and J are TRBV2 and TRBJ2-7; 7 bases are shared with TRBD2. The CDR3 is 15 amino acids. Germline trimming cut 6 bases from V and 0 bases from J; bases unmatched to any gene: 8. CDR1 SNHLY and CDR2 FYNNEI come from the germline V gene. CDR3 sequence reads: CASRGGLAVSYEQYF. The CDR3 nucleotides read TGTGCCAGCAGGGGCGGTCTAGCGGTCTCCTACGAGCAGTACTTC.